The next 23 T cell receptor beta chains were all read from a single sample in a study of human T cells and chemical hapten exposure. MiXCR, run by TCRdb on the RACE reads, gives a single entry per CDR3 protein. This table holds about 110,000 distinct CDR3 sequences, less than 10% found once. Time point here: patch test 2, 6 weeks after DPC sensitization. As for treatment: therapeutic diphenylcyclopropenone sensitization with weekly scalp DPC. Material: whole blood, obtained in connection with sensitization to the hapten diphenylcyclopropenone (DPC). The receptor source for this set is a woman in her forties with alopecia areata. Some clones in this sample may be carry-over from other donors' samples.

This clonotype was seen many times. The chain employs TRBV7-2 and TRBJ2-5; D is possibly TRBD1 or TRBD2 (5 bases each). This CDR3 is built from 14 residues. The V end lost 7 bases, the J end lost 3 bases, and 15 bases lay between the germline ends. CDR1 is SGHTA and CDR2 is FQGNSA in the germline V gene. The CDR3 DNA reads TGTGCCAGCACCGGGGCGGCCGTGGAAGAGACCCAGTACTTC. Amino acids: CASTGAAVEETQYF.

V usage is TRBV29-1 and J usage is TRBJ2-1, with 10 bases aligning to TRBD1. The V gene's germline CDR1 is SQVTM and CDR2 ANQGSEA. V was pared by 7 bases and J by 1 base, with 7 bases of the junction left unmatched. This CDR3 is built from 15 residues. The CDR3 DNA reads TGCAGCGCACGGACAGGGGGAGGATCCTACAATGAGCAGTTCTTC. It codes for CSARTGGGSYNEQFF.

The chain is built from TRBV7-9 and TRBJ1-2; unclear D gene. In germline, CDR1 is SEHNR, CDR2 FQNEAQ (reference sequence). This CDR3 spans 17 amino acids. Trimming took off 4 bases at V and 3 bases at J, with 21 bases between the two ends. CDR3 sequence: CASSSTWNTIKDYGYTF. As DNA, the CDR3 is TGTGCCAGCAGCTCCACCTGGAACACCATCAAGGACTATGGCTACACCTTC.

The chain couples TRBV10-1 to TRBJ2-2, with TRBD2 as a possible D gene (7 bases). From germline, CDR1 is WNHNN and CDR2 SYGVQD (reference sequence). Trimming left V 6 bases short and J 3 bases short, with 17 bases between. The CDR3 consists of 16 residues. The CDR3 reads CASRRGRGLYTGELFF. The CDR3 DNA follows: TGCGCCAGCAGGAGGGGCAGGGGACTATACACCGGGGAGCTGTTTTTT.

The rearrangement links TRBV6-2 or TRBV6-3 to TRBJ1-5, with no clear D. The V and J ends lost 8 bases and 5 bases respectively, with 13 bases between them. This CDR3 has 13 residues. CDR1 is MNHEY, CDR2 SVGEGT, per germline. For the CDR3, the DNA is TGTGCCAGCTCCCGAGAGAGGGATCAGCCCCAGCATTTT. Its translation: CASSRERDQPQHF.

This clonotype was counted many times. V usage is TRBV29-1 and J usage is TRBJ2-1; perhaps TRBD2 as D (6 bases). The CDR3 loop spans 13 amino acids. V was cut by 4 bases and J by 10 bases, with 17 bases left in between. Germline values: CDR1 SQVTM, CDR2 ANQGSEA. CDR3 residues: CSVGVAGLGEQFF. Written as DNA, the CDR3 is TGCAGCGTTGGAGTTGCGGGACTTGGGGAGCAGTTCTTC.

CDR3 sequence reads: CASSSLTMPNTEAFF. The CDR3 coding sequence is TGTGCCAGCAGTTCACTTACTATGCCCAACACTGAAGCTTTCTTT. V and J are TRBV6-2 or TRBV6-3 and TRBJ1-1; D remains unclear. Trimming pared 4 bases from V and 2 bases from J, leaving 14 bases between. Germline lookup yields CDR1 MNHEY and CDR2 SVGEGT. The CDR3 has 15 residues.

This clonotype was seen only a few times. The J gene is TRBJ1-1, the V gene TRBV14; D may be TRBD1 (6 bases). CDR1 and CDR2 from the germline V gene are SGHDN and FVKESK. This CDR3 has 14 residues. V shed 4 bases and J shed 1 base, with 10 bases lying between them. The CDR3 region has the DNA TGTGCCAGCAGCCCTGAGGGGGAGAACACTGAAGCTTTCTTT. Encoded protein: CASSPEGENTEAFF.

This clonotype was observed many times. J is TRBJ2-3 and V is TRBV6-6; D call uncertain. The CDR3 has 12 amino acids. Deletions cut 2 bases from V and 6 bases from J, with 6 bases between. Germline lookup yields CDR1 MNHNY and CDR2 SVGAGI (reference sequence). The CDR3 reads CASSYIVDTQYF. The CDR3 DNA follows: TGTGCCAGCAGTTACATAGTGGATACGCAGTATTTT.

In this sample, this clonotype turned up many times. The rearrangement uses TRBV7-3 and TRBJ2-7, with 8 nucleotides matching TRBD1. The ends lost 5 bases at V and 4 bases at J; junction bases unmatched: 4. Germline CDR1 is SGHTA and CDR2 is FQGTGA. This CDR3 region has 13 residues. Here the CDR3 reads CASSINRGYEQYF. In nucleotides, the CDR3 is TGTGCCAGCAGCATAAACAGGGGGTACGAGCAGTACTTC.

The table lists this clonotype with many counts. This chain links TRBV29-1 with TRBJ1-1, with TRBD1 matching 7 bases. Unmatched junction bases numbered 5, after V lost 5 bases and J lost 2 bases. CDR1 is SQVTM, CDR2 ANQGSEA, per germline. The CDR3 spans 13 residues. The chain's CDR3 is CSVTRDSNTEAFF. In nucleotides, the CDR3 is TGCAGCGTTACTAGGGACAGTAACACTGAAGCTTTCTTT.

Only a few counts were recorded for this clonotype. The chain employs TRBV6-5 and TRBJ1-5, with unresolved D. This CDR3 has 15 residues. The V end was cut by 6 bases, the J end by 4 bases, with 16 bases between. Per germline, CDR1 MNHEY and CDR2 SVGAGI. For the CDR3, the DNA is TGTGCCAGCAGCTCCGGTGGGGTGACGAATCAGCCCCAGCATTTT. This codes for CASSSGGVTNQPQHF.

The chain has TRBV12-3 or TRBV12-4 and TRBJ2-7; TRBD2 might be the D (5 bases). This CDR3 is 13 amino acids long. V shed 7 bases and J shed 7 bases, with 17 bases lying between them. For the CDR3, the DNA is TGTGCCAGCAAGCCCAGGATCCCGGGGGAGCAGTACTTC. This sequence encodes CASKPRIPGEQYF.

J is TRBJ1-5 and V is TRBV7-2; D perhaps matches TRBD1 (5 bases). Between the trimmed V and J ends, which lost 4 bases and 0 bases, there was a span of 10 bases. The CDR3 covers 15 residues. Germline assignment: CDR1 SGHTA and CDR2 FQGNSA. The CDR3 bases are TGTGCCAGCAGCTGGACACCTTATAGCAATCAGCCCCAGCATTTT. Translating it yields CASSWTPYSNQPQHF.

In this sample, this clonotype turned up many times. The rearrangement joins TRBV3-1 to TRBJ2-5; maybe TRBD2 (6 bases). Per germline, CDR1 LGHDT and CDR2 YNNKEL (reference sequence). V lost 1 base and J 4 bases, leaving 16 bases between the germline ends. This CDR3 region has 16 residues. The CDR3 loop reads CASSQGVPRGGETQYF. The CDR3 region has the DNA TGTGCCAGCAGCCAAGGCGTTCCGCGGGGTGGAGAGACCCAGTACTTC.

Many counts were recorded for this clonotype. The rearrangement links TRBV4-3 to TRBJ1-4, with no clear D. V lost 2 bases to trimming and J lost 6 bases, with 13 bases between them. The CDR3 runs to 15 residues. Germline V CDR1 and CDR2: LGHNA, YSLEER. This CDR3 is CASSQQDAHYEKLFF. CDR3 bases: TGCGCCAGCAGCCAACAGGACGCCCACTATGAAAAACTGTTTTTT.

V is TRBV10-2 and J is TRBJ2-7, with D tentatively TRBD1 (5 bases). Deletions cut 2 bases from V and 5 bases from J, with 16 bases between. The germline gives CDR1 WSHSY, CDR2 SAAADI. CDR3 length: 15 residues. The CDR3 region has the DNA TGCGCCAGCAGTGAGACGATTCCCCAGGGCCACGAGCAGTACTTC. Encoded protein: CASSETIPQGHEQYF.

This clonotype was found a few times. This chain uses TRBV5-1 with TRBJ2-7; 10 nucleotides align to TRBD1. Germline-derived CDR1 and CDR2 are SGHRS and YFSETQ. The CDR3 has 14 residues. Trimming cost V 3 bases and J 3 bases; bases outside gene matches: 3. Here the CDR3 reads CASSSDRGGYEQYF. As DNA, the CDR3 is TGCGCCAGCAGCTCGGACAGGGGGGGCTACGAGCAGTACTTC. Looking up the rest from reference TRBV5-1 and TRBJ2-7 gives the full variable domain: KAGVTQTPRYLIKTRGQQVTLSCSPISGHRSVSWYQQTPGQGLQFLFEYFSETQRNKGNFPGRFSGRQFSNSRSEMNVSTLELGDSALYLCASSSDRGGYEQYFGPGTRLTVT.

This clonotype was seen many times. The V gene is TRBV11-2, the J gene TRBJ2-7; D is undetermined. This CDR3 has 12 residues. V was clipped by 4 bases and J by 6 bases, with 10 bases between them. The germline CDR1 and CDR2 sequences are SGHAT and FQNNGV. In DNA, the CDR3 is TGTGCCAGCAGCTACCACGTAGGCGAGCAGTACTTC. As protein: CASSYHVGEQYF.

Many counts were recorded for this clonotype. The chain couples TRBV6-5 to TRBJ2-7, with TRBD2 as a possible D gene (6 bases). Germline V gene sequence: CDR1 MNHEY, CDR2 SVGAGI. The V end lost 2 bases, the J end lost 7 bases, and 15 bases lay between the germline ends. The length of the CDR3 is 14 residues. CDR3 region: CASSYSGGVGEQYF. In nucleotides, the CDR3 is TGTGCCAGCAGTTACAGCGGAGGGGTAGGGGAGCAGTACTTC.

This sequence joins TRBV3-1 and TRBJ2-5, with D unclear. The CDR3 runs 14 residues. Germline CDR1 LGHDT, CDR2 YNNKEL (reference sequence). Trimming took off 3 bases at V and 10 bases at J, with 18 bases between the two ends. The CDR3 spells CASSHYSHLRDQYF. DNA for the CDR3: TGTGCCAGCAGCCATTACTCCCACCTACGAGACCAGTACTTC.

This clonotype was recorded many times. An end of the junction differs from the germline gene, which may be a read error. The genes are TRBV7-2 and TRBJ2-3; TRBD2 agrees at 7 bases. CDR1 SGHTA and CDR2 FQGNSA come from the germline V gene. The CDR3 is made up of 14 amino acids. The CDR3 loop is CASSSLTSRDTQYF. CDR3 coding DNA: TGTGCCAGCAGCTCCCTGACTAGCAGAGATACGCAGTATTTT.

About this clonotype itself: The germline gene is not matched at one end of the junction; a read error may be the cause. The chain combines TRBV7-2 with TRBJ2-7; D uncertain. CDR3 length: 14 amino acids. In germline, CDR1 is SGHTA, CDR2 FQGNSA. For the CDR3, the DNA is TGTGCCAGCAGCTTCCGGGCGTCCCCCTACGAGCTGTACTTC. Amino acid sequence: CASSFRASPYELYF. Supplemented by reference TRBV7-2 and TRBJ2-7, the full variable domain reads GAGVSQSPSNKVTEKGKDVELRCDPISGHTALYWYRQSLGQGLEFLIYFQGNSAPDKSGLPSDRFSAERTGGSVSTLTIQRTQQEDSAVYLCASSFRASPYELYFGPGTRLTVT.